This TCR beta chain was identified during a study of shared clonotypes between healthy human individuals. Per germline, CDR1 SGHAT and CDR2 FQNNGV. The CDR3 runs to 17 residues. The ends were cut back, 0 bases at V and 4 bases at J, with 17 bases in the middle. Deep was the level used in running the assay. Each subset's genomic DNA was split evenly across several immunoSEQ plates. Data came from immunoSEQ multiplex PCR; TCRdb stores just in-frame clones and leaves some out. The sample has 450,000 to 500,000 clones; approximately 78% are singletons. The chain couples TRBV11-2 to TRBJ2-3; D gene unclear. Source material: PBMCs. This clonotype originated in a woman aged 40 to 49 in good health. Some clones in this sample may be carry-over from other donors' samples. Here the CDR3 DNA reads TGTGCCAGCAGCTTAGATCTGGGTCCGACCGTCCCAGATACGCAGTATTTT. Translated, it gives CASSLDLGPTVPDTQYF.